This T cell receptor beta chain emerged from a study of blood T cell repertoires in COVID-19. Background on the study: Samples of COVID-19 (acute and convalescent) were obtained from the United States, Italy and Spain.

Germline CDR1 reads SGDLS; CDR2 reads YYNGEE. This CDR3 region has 16 residues. V lost 2 bases to trimming and J lost 4 bases; unmatched junction nucleotides: 5. Across 24 US areas, participants ranged in age from about 18 to 90 years. As originally analysed: It was from reference gene primer amplification that nucleated cell counts were estimated. Produced via immunoSEQ multiplex PCR; TCRdb's table is partial and in-frame only. That table supplies the V and J calls and clone size; D and trimming were determined from the DNA. The profile shows over 200,000 clones, approximately 86% of them singletons.

The sequence derives from a woman in her thirties who had been exposed to COVID-19. This chain links TRBV9 with TRBJ2-3; 12 bases are a match to TRBD2. The sequenced material came from PBMCs or T cells enriched from blood (not recorded which). The CDR3 nucleotides read TGTGCCAGCAGCGTCCTAGCGGGGGGGTACTCAGATACGCAGTATTTT. Protein sequence: CASSVLAGGYSDTQYF.